The present entry profiles one TCR beta chain with its context. Antigen unknown. This sample was taken from a study of cytomegalovirus exposure and HLA in healthy donors. Study background: A prior analysis found roughly 100 million unique TCR beta sequences from 150 million to 200 million T cells.

CDR3 length: 14 residues. In germline, CDR1 is MNHNY, CDR2 SVGAGI (reference sequence). V trimming: 5 bases; J trimming: 6 bases; junction bases outside the gene matches: 8. This PCR relied on a set of 60 Vbeta primers and 13 Jbeta primers. Assay: immunoSEQ multiplex PCR; the TCRdb copy retains only in-frame clones and omits some. The sample gives over 100,000 clones, approximately 74% of which show up once; 7.3% is in the top ten. Study findings and constraints: Sequencing artifact likely explains a cluster of highly shared sequence variants. Most of the TCR beta V segments (in an earlier analysis) were productive either about 90% or about 30% of the time. One later analysis reportedly identified an Asian-associated ancestry cluster that showed fewer N-insertions than the approximately 700-donor mean.

The origin of this receptor is a male donor in good health and CMV-seronegative. V is TRBV6-6 and J is TRBJ2-7; 9 nucleotides align to TRBD1. The sample comprised PBMCs. This CDR3 is CASSETGGGSEQYF. CDR3 DNA sequence: TGTGCCAGCAGTGAGACAGGGGGAGGGTCCGAGCAGTACTTC.